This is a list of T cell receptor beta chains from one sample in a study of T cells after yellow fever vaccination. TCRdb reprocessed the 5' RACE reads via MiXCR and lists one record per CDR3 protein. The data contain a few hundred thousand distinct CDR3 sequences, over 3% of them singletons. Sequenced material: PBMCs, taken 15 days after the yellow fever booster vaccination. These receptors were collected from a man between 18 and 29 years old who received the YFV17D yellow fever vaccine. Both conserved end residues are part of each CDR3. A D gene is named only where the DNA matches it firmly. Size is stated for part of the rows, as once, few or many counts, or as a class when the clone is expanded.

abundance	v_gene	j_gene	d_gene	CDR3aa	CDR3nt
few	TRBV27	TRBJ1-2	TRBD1	CASSSGTASNYGYTF	TGTGCCAGCAGTTCGGGGACAGCTTCTAACTATGGCTACACCTTC
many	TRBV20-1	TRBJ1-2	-	CSAIGGTRVSYTF	TGCAGTGCTATTGGGGGGACTAGAGTTAGCTACACCTTC
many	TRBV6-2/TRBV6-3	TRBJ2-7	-	CASSDSSYEQYF	TGTGCCAGCAGTGACAGTTCCTACGAGCAGTACTTC
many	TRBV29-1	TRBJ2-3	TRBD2	CSVGRTSGVLTDTQYF	TGCAGCGTTGGGAGGACTAGCGGGGTTCTCACAGATACGCAGTATTTT
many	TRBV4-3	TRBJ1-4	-	CASSQEGEKLFF	TGCGCCAGCAGCCAAGAGGGGGAAAAACTGTTTTTT
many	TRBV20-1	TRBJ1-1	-	CSARRSEAFF	TGCAGTGCTAGGAGGTCTGAAGCTTTCTTT
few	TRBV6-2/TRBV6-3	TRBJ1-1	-	CASKPNRVLTEAFF	TGTGCCAGCAAACCAAACAGGGTGCTCACTGAAGCTTTCTTT
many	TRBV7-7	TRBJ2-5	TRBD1	CASSLSRTGKGETQYF	TGTGCTAGCAGCTTAAGCCGGACAGGGAAAGGGGAGACCCAGTACTTC
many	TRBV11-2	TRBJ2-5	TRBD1	CASSLATGGGFQETQYF	TGTGCCAGCAGCTTAGCTACAGGGGGCGGATTCCAAGAGACCCAGTACTTC
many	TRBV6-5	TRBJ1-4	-	CASKPHADEKLFF	TGTGCCAGCAAACCCCATGCAGACGAAAAACTGTTTTTT
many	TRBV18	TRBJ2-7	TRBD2	CASFVGGGFYEQYF	TGTGCCAGCTTCGTAGGCGGGGGATTCTACGAGCAGTACTTC
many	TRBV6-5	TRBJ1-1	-	CASRQGSRTEAFF	TGTGCCAGCAGGCAGGGGTCGAGAACTGAAGCTTTCTTT
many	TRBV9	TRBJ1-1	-	CASSPRIGTKNTEAFF	TGTGCCAGCAGCCCTCGGATTGGGACAAAGAACACTGAAGCTTTCTTT
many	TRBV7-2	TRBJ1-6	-	CASSPDMVNSPLHF	TGTGCCAGCAGCCCCGACATGGTAAATTCACCCCTCCACTTT
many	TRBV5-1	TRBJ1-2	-	CASSLSETNYGYTF	TGCGCCAGCAGCTTGTCAGAAACTAACTATGGCTACACCTTC
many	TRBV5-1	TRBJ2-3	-	CASNSRGSQDTQYF	TGCGCCAGCAACTCCCGGGGGTCCCAGGATACGCAGTATTTT
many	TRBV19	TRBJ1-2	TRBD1	CASSMTGEGYTF	TGTGCCAGTAGTATGACAGGGGAAGGCTACACCTTC
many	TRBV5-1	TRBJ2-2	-	CASASRQGSTGELFF	TGCGCCAGCGCAAGTAGGCAGGGGAGCACCGGGGAGCTGTTTTTT
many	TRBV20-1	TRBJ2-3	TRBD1	CSAMGQTSTDTQYF	TGCAGTGCCATGGGACAGACTAGCACAGATACGCAGTATTTT
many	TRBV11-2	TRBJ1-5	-	CASSLEGQPSQPQHF	TGTGCCAGCAGCTTAGAAGGACAGCCGAGTCAGCCCCAGCATTTT
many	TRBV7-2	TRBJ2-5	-	CASSFRDPGETQYF	TGTGCCAGCAGCTTCCGGGACCCCGGGGAGACCCAGTACTTC
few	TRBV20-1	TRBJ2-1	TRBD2	CSAILAGGDNEQFF	TGCAGTGCTATACTAGCGGGGGGCGATAATGAGCAGTTCTTC
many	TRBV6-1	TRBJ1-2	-	CASSVGDVGGYTF	TGTGCCAGCAGTGTGGGGGATGTAGGCGGCTACACCTTC
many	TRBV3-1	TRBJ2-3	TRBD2	CASSQDSGMQYF	TGTGCCAGCAGCCAAGACAGCGGGATGCAGTATTTT
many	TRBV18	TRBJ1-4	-	CASSPRPGDEKLFF	TGTGCCAGCTCCCCTCGCCCGGGGGATGAAAAACTGTTTTTT
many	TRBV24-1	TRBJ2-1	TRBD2	CATSDAGTSGLEQFF	TGTGCCACCAGTGACGCCGGGACTAGCGGGTTAGAGCAGTTCTTC
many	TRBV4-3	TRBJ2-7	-	CASSQDADAFSYEQYF	TGCGCCAGCAGCCAAGACGCGGATGCTTTTTCCTACGAGCAGTACTTC
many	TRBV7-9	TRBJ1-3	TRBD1	CASSNRTQGASGNTIYF	TGTGCCAGCAGTAACAGAACCCAGGGGGCTTCAGGAAACACCATATATTTT
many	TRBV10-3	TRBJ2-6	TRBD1	CAIRPGQVSSGANVLTF	TGTGCCATCAGGCCCGGACAGGTTTCCTCTGGGGCCAACGTCCTGACTTTC
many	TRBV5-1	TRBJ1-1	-	CASSSGMGGNTEAFF	TGCGCCAGCAGCTCCGGCATGGGGGGAAACACTGAAGCTTTCTTT
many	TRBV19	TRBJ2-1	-	CASSTRRQPVNEQFF	TGTGCCAGTAGTACCCGCCGACAGCCCGTCAATGAGCAGTTCTTC
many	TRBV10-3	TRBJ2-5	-	CAISGQDLETQYF	TGTGCCATCAGTGGACAGGACCTGGAGACCCAGTACTTC
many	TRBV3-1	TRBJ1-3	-	CASSPTGSGSGNTIYF	TGTGCCAGCAGCCCGACCGGCTCGGGCTCTGGAAACACCATATATTTT
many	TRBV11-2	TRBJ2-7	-	CASSPPGPKNEQYF	TGTGCCAGCAGCCCCCCGGGACCGAAAAACGAGCAGTACTTC
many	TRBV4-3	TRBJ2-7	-	CASSQDPTGVYEQYF	TGCGCCAGCAGCCAAGATCCAACGGGGGTATACGAGCAGTACTTC
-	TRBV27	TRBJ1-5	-	CASSFAQNSNQPQHF	TGTGCCAGCAGTTTTGCACAGAATAGCAATCAGCCCCAGCATTTT
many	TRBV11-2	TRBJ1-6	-	CASSHDMWNSPLHF	TGTGCCAGCTCCCATGACATGTGGAATTCACCCCTCCACTTT
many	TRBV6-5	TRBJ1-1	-	CASSYDNAAGTEAFF	TGTGCCAGCAGTTACGATAATGCGGCCGGCACTGAAGCTTTCTTT
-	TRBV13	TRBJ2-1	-	CASSLLSLSYNEQFF	TGTGCCAGCAGCTTACTGAGCCTCTCCTACAATGAGCAGTTCTTC
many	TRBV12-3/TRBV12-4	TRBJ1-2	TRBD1	CASSFEGASYGYTF	TGTGCCAGCAGTTTCGAGGGGGCTAGTTATGGCTACACCTTC
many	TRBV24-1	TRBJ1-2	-	CATSGGYGYTF	TGTGCCACCAGTGGGGGTTATGGCTACACCTTC
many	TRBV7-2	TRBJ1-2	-	CASSLGQGGNYGYTF	TGTGCCAGCAGCTTAGGCCAGGGAGGGAACTATGGCTACACCTTC
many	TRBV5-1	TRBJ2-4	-	CASSVGPGGVAITVAKNIQYF	TGCGCCAGCAGCGTAGGACCTGGAGGGGTGGCTATCACTGTCGCCAAAAACATTCAGTACTTC
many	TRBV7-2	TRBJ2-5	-	CASSNNRARGETQYF	TGTGCCAGCAGCAACAACCGGGCCCGGGGGGAGACCCAGTACTTC
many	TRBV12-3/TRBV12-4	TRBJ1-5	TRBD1	CASSLRVGQANQPQHF	TGTGCCAGCAGTTTAAGGGTCGGACAGGCCAATCAGCCCCAGCATTTT
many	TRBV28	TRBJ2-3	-	CASSLGDSASTDTQYF	TGTGCCAGCAGTTTGGGAGACAGTGCTAGCACAGATACGCAGTATTTT
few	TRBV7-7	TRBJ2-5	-	CARKQGEETQYF	TGTGCTAGAAAACAGGGCGAAGAGACCCAGTACTTC
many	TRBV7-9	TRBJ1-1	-	CASSFGPPAFF	TGTGCCAGCAGCTTTGGCCCTCCAGCTTTCTTT
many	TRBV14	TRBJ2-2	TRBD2	CASSRAGSTGELFF	TGTGCCAGCAGCCGAGCGGGGAGCACCGGGGAGCTGTTTTTT
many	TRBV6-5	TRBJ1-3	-	CASSYSAGPDTIYF	TGTGCCAGCAGTTACTCGGCAGGGCCAGACACCATATATTTT
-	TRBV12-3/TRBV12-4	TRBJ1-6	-	CASSFGRRKADSPLHF	TGTGCCAGCAGTTTTGGGCGGCGAAAAGCAGATTCACCCCTCCACTTT
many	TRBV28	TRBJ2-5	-	CASSFGPRPEQETQYF	TGTGCCAGCAGTTTTGGCCCTAGGCCGGAACAAGAGACCCAGTACTTC
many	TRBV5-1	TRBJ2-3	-	CASSFWAPGTDTQYF	TGCGCCAGCAGCTTCTGGGCTCCTGGCACAGATACGCAGTATTTT
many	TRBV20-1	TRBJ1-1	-	CSARVGGPNTEAFF	TGCAGTGCTAGAGTAGGGGGACCGAACACTGAAGCTTTCTTT
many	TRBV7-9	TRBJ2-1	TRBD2	CASSVPSGGRHNEQFF	TGTGCCAGCAGCGTACCTAGCGGGGGGCGACACAATGAGCAGTTCTTC
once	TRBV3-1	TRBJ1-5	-	CASSQGGAYSNQPQHF	TGTGCCAGCAGCCAGGGCGGGGCATATAGCAATCAGCCCCAGCATTTT
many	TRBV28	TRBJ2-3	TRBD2	CASSFPELAGADTQYF	TGTGCCAGCAGTTTCCCCGAACTAGCGGGGGCAGATACGCAGTATTTT
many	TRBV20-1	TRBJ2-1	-	CSARVGTVNEQFF	TGCAGTGCTAGAGTGGGGACTGTTAATGAGCAGTTCTTC
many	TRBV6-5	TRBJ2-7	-	CASRAASYEQYF	TGTGCCAGCAGGGCAGCCTCCTACGAGCAGTACTTC